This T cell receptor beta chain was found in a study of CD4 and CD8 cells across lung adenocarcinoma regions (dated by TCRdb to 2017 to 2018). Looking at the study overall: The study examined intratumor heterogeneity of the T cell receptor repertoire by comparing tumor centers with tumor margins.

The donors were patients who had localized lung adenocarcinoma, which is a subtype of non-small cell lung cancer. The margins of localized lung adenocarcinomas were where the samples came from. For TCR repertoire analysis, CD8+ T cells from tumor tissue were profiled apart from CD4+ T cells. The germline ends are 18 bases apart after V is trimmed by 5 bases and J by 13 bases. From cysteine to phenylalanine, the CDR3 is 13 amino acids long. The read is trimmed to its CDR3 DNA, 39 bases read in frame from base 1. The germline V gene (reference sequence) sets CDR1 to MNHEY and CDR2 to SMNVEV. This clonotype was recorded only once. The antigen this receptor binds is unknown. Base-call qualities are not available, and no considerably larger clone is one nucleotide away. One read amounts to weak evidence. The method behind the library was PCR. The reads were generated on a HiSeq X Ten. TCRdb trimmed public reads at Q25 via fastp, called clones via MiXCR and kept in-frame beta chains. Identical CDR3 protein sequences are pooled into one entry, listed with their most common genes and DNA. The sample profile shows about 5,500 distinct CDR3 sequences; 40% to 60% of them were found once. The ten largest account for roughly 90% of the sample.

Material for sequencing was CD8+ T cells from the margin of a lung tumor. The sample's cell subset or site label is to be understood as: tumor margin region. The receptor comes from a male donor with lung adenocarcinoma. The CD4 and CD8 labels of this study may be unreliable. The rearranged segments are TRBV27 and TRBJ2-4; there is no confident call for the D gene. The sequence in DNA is TGTGCCAGCAGTCCTCATGAAGTGAATGAGCAGTACTTC. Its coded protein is CASSPHEVNEQYF.